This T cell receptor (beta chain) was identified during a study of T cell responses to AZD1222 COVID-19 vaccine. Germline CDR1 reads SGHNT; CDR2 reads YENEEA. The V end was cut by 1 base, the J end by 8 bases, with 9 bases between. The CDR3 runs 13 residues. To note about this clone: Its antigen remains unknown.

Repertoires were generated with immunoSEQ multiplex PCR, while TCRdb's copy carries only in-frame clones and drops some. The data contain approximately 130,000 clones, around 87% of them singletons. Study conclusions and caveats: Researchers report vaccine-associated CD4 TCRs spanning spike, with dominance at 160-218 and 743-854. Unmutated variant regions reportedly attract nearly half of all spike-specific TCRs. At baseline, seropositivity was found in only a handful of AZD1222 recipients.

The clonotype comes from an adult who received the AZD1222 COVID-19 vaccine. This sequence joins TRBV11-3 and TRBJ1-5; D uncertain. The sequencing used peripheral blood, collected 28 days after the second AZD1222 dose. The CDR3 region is CASSLAIGEPQHF. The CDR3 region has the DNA TGTGCCAGCAGCTTAGCGATCGGAGAGCCCCAGCATTTT.